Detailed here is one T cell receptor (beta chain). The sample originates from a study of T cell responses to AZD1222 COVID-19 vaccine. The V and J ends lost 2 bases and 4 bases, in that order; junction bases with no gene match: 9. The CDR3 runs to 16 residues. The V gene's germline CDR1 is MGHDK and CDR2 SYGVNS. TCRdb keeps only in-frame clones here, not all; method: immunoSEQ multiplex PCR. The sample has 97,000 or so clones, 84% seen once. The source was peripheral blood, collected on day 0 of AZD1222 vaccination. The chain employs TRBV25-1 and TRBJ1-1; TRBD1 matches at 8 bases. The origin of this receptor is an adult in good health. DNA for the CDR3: TGTGCCAGCAGTGAACGGACAGGGAAGGGTCGCACTGAAGCTTTCTTT. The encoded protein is CASSERTGKGRTEAFF.